One sample yielded the 18 T cell receptor beta chains listed below, sequenced in a study of shared clonotypes between healthy human individuals. Profiling relied on immunoSEQ multiplex PCR, and the TCRdb table lists in-frame clones only, not all of them. The top ten clones hold 0.85% to 1.3% of a sample with about 2 million clones, around 96% of them seen once. CD8 cells regarded as naive lacked CD45RO, were positively chosen for CCR7, and omitted terminally differentiated effector memory CD45RA+ cells. Material: naive CD8+ T cells sorted from blood. The receptors here all came from a young man in good health.

The chain uses TRBV2 and TRBJ2-7, with 7 bases identical to TRBD1. CDR1 SNHLY and CDR2 FYNNEI come from the germline V gene. The CDR3 consists of 14 residues. J was trimmed by 0 bases and V by 8 bases; bases with no gene match: 7. CDR3 sequence (DNA): TGTGCCAGCGCGCCGGGACAGAGCTCCTACGAGCAGTACTTC. Translation gives CASAPGQSSYEQYF.

This chain links TRBV6-1 with TRBJ2-5, with D uncertain. This CDR3 is 18 amino acids long. In germline, CDR1 is MNHNS, CDR2 SASEGT. Trimming stripped 0 bases from V and 0 bases from J, with 17 bases between. CDR3 sequence reads: CASSEAKKFTAHQETQYF. For the CDR3, the DNA is TGTGCCAGCAGTGAAGCGAAGAAGTTTACAGCGCACCAAGAGACCCAGTACTTC.

This rearrangement joins TRBV7-9 to TRBJ2-7; no reliable D call. The germline V and J ends were trimmed by 4 bases and 4 bases, with 11 bases remaining between them. The length of the CDR3 is 13 residues. Germline CDR1 and CDR2: SEHNR and FQNEAQ (reference sequence). The CDR3 nucleotides are TGTGCCAGCAGCTCACATGGGGAATACGAGCAGTACTTC. This gives the protein CASSSHGEYEQYF.

The chain uses TRBV10-2 and TRBJ1-1, with D unclear. This CDR3 region has 14 residues. V gave up 4 bases and J gave up 0 bases, with 9 bases separating them. CDR1 WSHSY and CDR2 SAAADI come from the germline V gene. CDR3 protein: CASSAVFMNTEAFF. Written as DNA, the CDR3 is TGCGCCAGCAGTGCAGTTTTCATGAACACTGAAGCTTTCTTT.

The chain is built from TRBV19 and TRBJ2-5; 7 bases agree with TRBD2. The J segment lost 3 bases and the V segment lost 3 bases, leaving 1 base of the junction unmatched. The CDR3 has 13 residues. Per germline, CDR1 LNHDA and CDR2 SQIVND (reference sequence). CDR3 DNA: TGTGCCAGTAGTATCGCGGGGGAAGAGACCCAGTACTTC. Translation gives CASSIAGEETQYF.

This sequence joins TRBV9 and TRBJ2-5; 11 bases map to TRBD2. With 0 bases clipped from V and 2 bases from J, the junction kept 6 bases outside the gene matches. This CDR3 is 17 amino acids long. Per the germline V gene, CDR1 is SGDLS and CDR2 is YYNGEE. CDR3 amino acids: CASSVDSSGRSQETQYF. DNA of the CDR3: TGTGCCAGCAGCGTAGATTCTAGCGGGAGGTCACAAGAGACCCAGTACTTC.

J is TRBJ2-7 and V is TRBV7-9, with 8 bases that match TRBD1. CDR1 is SEHNR and CDR2 is FQNEAQ in the germline V gene (reference sequence). V gave up 5 bases and J gave up 1 base; unmatched junction bases: 4. The CDR3 contains 14 residues. Here the CDR3 DNA reads TGTGCCAGCAGCCACCGGGACAGGTCCTACGAGCAGTACTTC. This sequence encodes CASSHRDRSYEQYF.

The gene calls are TRBV11-2 and TRBJ2-1, with D unresolved. Trimming took 5 bases from V and 4 from J, leaving 12 bases between them. CDR1 is SGHAT, CDR2 FQNNGV, per germline. CDR3 size: 14 residues. CDR3 nucleotides: TGTGCCAGCAGCCCCACGCCGGCTTACAATGAGCAGTTCTTC. Protein product: CASSPTPAYNEQFF.

The chain joins TRBV27 to TRBJ2-1; TRBD1 might be the D (7 bases). CDR3 length: 14 residues. V lost 6 bases and J lost 8, with 17 bases in between. Germline CDR1 and CDR2: MNHEY and SMNVEV (reference sequence). The DNA for the CDR3 is TGTGCCAGCAGACGTGGCGGAGGGGGCTATGAGCAGTTCTTC. It is translated as CASRRGGGGYEQFF.

The V and J genes are TRBV7-2 and TRBJ2-3; TRBD1 matches 7 bases. The CDR3 is 15 residues long. Germline CDR1 reads SGHTA; CDR2 reads FQGNSA. Losses at the gene ends were 0 bases for V and 0 bases for J; bases not matched to a gene: 0. CDR3 in DNA: TGTGCCAGCAGCTTAGCGACAGGGAGCACAGATACGCAGTATTTT. Its translation: CASSLATGSTDTQYF.

V gene TRBV29-1 combines with J gene TRBJ2-7, with 7 bases fitting TRBD2. With V trimmed by 3 bases and J by 2 bases, 7 bases remained unmatched. The CDR3 runs to 14 residues. CDR1 and CDR2 from the germline V gene are SQVTM and ANQGSEA. The CDR3, as DNA: TGCAGCGTTGACGGCGGGAGCACAACCTACGAGCAGTACTTC. Its protein is CSVDGGSTTYEQYF.

This clone came up a few times. The rearrangement joins TRBV10-3 to TRBJ2-2; D call uncertain. CDR3 length equals 12 residues. The V and J ends lost 6 bases and 5 bases respectively, with 7 bases between them. Germline lookup yields CDR1 ENHRY and CDR2 SYGVKD. CDR3 sequence: CAIRVATGELFF. The CDR3 coding sequence is TGTGCCATCAGGGTAGCTACCGGGGAGCTGTTTTTT.

The table lists this clone with a few counts. This sequence joins TRBV9 and TRBJ2-7; D not resolved. Trimming stripped 0 bases from V and 3 bases from J, with 7 bases between. CDR1 is SGDLS, CDR2 YYNGEE, per germline. The CDR3 totals 13 residues. The CDR3 region is CASSVEQSYEQYF. The CDR3 nucleotides read TGTGCCAGCAGCGTAGAACAGAGCTACGAGCAGTACTTC.

This chain connects TRBV7-8 to TRBJ2-2; TRBD2 matches 11 bases. The CDR3 consists of 18 residues. From germline, CDR1 is SGHVS and CDR2 FQNEAQ. V lost 5 bases to trimming and J lost 4 bases; unmatched junction nucleotides: 12. In DNA, the CDR3 is TGTGCCAGCAGCCCACCCTTAGCGGGAGGGCCGGGCACCGGGGAGCTGTTTTTT. Translating it yields CASSPPLAGGPGTGELFF. Complete variable domain (other parts from reference TRBV7-8 and TRBJ2-2): GAGVSQSPRYKVAKRGQDVALRCDPISGHVSLFWYQQALGQGPEFLTYFQNEAQLDKSGLPSDRFFAERPEGSVSTLKIQRTQQEDSAVYLCASSPPLAGGPGTGELFFGEGSRLTVL.

The V gene is TRBV15, the J gene TRBJ1-5; 7 bases fit TRBD1. The CDR3 is 20 residues long. The junction had 18 bases not matched to a gene; V was cut back by 1 base and J by 3 bases. Germline V gene lookup returns CDR1 LNHNV and CDR2 YYDKDF (reference sequence). CDR3 sequence (DNA): TGTGCCACCAGCAGAGTAATGGGAAAAGACAGGGCCTTCTTCAATCAGCCCCAGCATTTT. Translating it yields CATSRVMGKDRAFFNQPQHF. Variable domain in full (rest from reference TRBV15 and TRBJ1-5): DAMVIQNPRYQVTQFGKPVTLSCSQTLNHNVMYWYQQKSSQAPKLLFHYYDKDFNNEADTPDNFQSRRPNTSFCFLDIRSPGLGDTAMYLCATSRVMGKDRAFFNQPQHFGDGTRLSIL.

CDR3 protein: CASSLFQEKSNQPQHF. CDR3 nucleotides: TGTGCCAGCAGTCTATTTCAGGAAAAGAGCAATCAGCCCCAGCATTTT. The chain couples TRBV7-2 to TRBJ1-5; D call uncertain. The V gene lost 6 bases and the J gene lost 1 base, with 16 bases spanning the gap. The CDR3 is made up of 16 amino acids. Germline CDR1 reads SGHTA; CDR2 reads FQGNSA. The variable domain in full, completed from reference TRBV7-2 and TRBJ1-5, reads GAGVSQSPSNKVTEKGKDVELRCDPISGHTALYWYRQSLGQGLEFLIYFQGNSAPDKSGLPSDRFSAERTGGSVSTLTIQRTQQEDSAVYLCASSLFQEKSNQPQHFGDGTRLSIL.

This clone was detected once. The rearrangement links TRBV19 to TRBJ1-5; 7 nucleotides match TRBD1. Germline lookup yields CDR1 LNHDA and CDR2 SQIVND (reference sequence). After removal of 7 bases from V and 5 bases from J, the junction contained 8 bases not matched to a gene. The CDR3 is made up of 14 amino acids. The CDR3 region is CASTGTAKYQPQHF. Here the CDR3 DNA reads TGTGCCAGTACCGGGACAGCGAAGTATCAGCCCCAGCATTTT. Full variable domain (outside the CDR3, taken from reference TRBV19 and TRBJ1-5): DGGITQSPKYLFRKEGQNVTLSCEQNLNHDAMYWYRQDPGQGLRLIYYSQIVNDFQKGDIAEGYSVSREKKESFPLTVTSAQKNPTAFYLCASTGTAKYQPQHFGDGTRLSIL.

This sequence joins TRBV5-1 and TRBJ2-5; D perhaps matches TRBD1 (7 bases). V was trimmed by 1 base and J by 2 bases, leaving 30 bases between them. The germline V gene encodes CDR1 SGHRS and CDR2 YFSETQ. The CDR3 sequence is 21 residues long. The CDR3 is CASSLTLQEGGAAGTQETQYF. For the CDR3, the DNA is TGCGCCAGCAGCTTGACCCTCCAGGAAGGGGGCGCGGCGGGAACACAAGAGACCCAGTACTTC.